This T cell receptor beta chain was documented in a study of Ad26.COV2.S vaccination and SARS-CoV-2 variants (dated by TCRdb to the early 2020s). At the level of the whole study: Vaccine-arm donors came from COV1001, a multicentre, randomized, double-blind, placebo-controlled phase I-IIa trial of Ad26.COV2.S in healthy adults. The TCR-sequenced set comprised approximately 32 samples: some 20 Ad26.COV2.S vaccine recipients, 5 placebo recipients and 8 SARS-CoV-2 convalescent individuals. Blinding of investigators to trial group allocation was maintained during experiments and outcome assessment. TCRbeta repertoire sequencing served as the tool for gauging how specific and how broad the SARS-CoV-2-reactive T cell receptors were following Ad26.COV2.S vaccination. Trial participants were randomized into five groups of five, in which low-dose or high-dose Ad26.COV2.S was given once or twice, or placebo was given on both occasions. Ad26.COV2.S was administered intramuscularly at 5 x 10^10 or 1 x 10^11 viral particles, either as a single shot or as two shots given 56 days apart.

The sample's treatment or condition, from its label and the paper: roughly 18 received Ad26.COV2.S at low or high dose, single or two shots; 5 received placebo; per-sample allocation not given. For vaccine and placebo recipients, repertoires were sequenced using samples collected on day 63 after the first injection. Between 29 July and 7 August 2020, Cohort 1b enrolled about two dozen adults aged 18-55 years at one site in Boston, USA. Ad26.COV2.S consisted of a replication-incompetent adenovirus type 26 vector by which a prefusion-stabilized SARS-CoV-2 spike protein from the original Wuhan strain was expressed. Summary of the overall study and its limitations: According to the authors, total T cell responses may have been underestimated by the TCR breadth and depth analyses. Substantial breadth of spike-specific CD8+ and CD4+ T cell responses was reported after vaccination. Vaccine and placebo recipients had comparable non-spike TCR breadth, which fits with the vaccine containing only spike. The study lacked the statistical power to compare responses across vaccine doses or regimens. Higher spike-specific TCR breadth was observed in Ad26.COV2.S recipients than in placebo recipients (P = 0.0014).

Its CDR3 holds 13 amino acids, cysteine through phenylalanine. Only the CDR3 region is kept as DNA, spanning 39 bases read in frame from base 1. V is shortened by 1 base, J by 4 bases, and the region joining them spans 7 bases. In the germline V gene, CDR1 corresponds to SGHTA and CDR2 to FQGTGA. Details on this clone: Its antigen is currently not known. No base-level quality is on record; no much larger clone is a single base apart.

TCRbeta CDR3 regions were sequenced with the immunoSEQ Assay. After extraction, genomic DNA underwent amplification by bias-controlled multiplex PCR, followed by high-throughput sequencing. In the source study's methods: To quantify the absolute abundance of every unique TCRbeta CDR3 region, sequences were collapsed and filtered. T cell fraction was estimated by normalizing TCRbeta template counts to usable DNA, with usable DNA measured through amplification of reference genes found in all nucleated cells. Repertoire TCRs were annotated as SARS-CoV-2-specific by exact matching of V gene, CDR3 amino acid sequence and J gene to a known reactive TCR set. The reference SARS-CoV-2 TCR set was obtained from MIRA and was filtered for enrichment in COVID-19-positive ImmuneCODE repertoires, whereby public or cross-reactive TCRs were removed. Drawing on the MIRA antigens, annotated TCRs were analysed further at the level of specific ORF or position within ORF. Depth was the summed frequency of annotated unique rearrangements, while breadth was defined as annotated unique rearrangements over total unique productive rearrangements. Group comparisons of TCR breadth used two-sided Wilcoxon rank-sum tests. Sourced from immuneACCESS, this table was stored by TCRdb with only in-frame sequences that have V and J called. A share of the clones is absent; for the studies checked, an unresolved V gene accounts for under half, and the remainder has no known explanation. V and J calls plus clone size are reproduced from that table; the DNA served to infer D and trimming. This sample gives 430,000 or so clones in total; roughly 89% of them show up just once. Together, the top ten hold about 2.7% of the sample.

This sequence was found in a person aged 18-60 years who received the Ad26.COV2.S COVID-19 vaccine or a placebo. Sequencing was performed on peripheral blood, taken in a trial of Ad26.COV2.S vaccine versus placebo. The sequence is built from TRBV7-3 and TRBJ1-1; there is no confident call for the D gene. The sequence in DNA is TGTGCCAGCAGCTTAATAGAGGGCACTGAAGCTTTCTTT. Its protein product is CASSLIEGTEAFF.